Below, 11 T cell receptor beta chains from the same sample are listed, as sequenced in a study of shared clonotypes between healthy human individuals (dated by TCRdb to about 2020). Preparation of the library involved the immunoSEQ multiplex PCR assay. The clones in this table, taken by TCRdb from immuneACCESS, are in-frame only. Not every clone is retained; where verified, under half of the shortfall comes from an unresolved V gene, and the cause of the rest is unknown. The sample profile shows roughly 660,000 clones; about 92% of them were found once. In total, the top ten clones hold around a third of the sample. Sequencing used memory CD8+ T cells from PBMCs. Interpreted using the paper, the cell subset or site label stands for: CD45RO+ cells pooled with CCR7-negative TemRA cells. Receptors were obtained from a man aged 18 to 29 in good health. Some clones in this sample may be carry-over from other donors' samples.

This clone has only a few counts. The V call is TRBV4-1, the J call TRBJ1-4, with a possible D match to TRBD1 (5 bases). The germline CDR1 and CDR2 sequences are MGHRA and YSYEKL. CDR3 size: 12 residues. Trimming stripped 3 bases from V and 12 bases from J, with 11 bases between. The CDR3 loop reads CASSQQGQELFF. CDR3 coding DNA: TGCGCCAGCAGCCAGCAGGGTCAGGAACTGTTTTTT.

This chain links TRBV28 with TRBJ1-2; D not resolved. Deletions cut 6 bases from V and 1 base from J, with 18 bases between. The CDR3 extends over 16 amino acids. Germline V gene data show CDR1 as MDHEN and CDR2 as SYDVKM. The CDR3 coding sequence is TGTGCCAGCAGAAAAAAACCCATGGGAGGTAACTATGGCTACACCTTC. Translation gives CASRKKPMGGNYGYTF.

This clone is a singleton in its sample. For the CDR3, the DNA is TGTGCCAGCAATTGGCGGGAGTCGGAAGCTGAGCAGTTCTTC. Encoded protein: CASNWRESEAEQFF. The chain recombines TRBV6-5 with TRBJ2-1, with TRBD2 matching 7 bases. The CDR3 is 14 residues long. V gave up 7 bases and J gave up 9 bases; unmatched junction bases: 12. The germline V gene has CDR1 MNHEY and CDR2 SVGAGI.

The genes are TRBV7-6 and TRBJ2-7; D possibly corresponds to TRBD2 (5 bases). Per the germline V gene, CDR1 is SGHVS and CDR2 is FNYEAQ. CDR3 length equals 14 residues. Trimming took off 3 bases at V and 3 bases at J, with 12 bases between the two ends. The CDR3 region is CASSFDSGSYEQYF. In nucleotides, the CDR3 is TGTGCCAGCAGCTTCGATTCGGGGAGCTACGAGCAGTACTTC.

The chain combines TRBV9 with TRBJ2-7; possible D gene TRBD1, 6 bases. Germline CDR1 is SGDLS and CDR2 is YYNGEE. The CDR3 sequence is 14 residues long. V gave up 3 bases and J gave up 2 bases, with 12 bases separating them. This CDR3 reads CASSAWDTPYEQYF. The CDR3 DNA follows: TGTGCCAGCAGCGCCTGGGACACCCCCTACGAGCAGTACTTC.

The genes are TRBV9 and TRBJ2-3; D is uncertain. CDR3 length: 15 amino acids. Looked up from germline, CDR1 is SGDLS and CDR2 is YYNGEE. Trimming took 0 bases from V and 4 from J, leaving 12 bases between them. The CDR3 region is CASSVATQAPDTQYF. The CDR3 region has the DNA TGTGCCAGCAGCGTAGCAACCCAGGCCCCAGATACGCAGTATTTT.

This chain uses TRBV29-1 with TRBJ2-2, with D unclear. Trimming cost V 4 bases and J 4 bases, with 10 bases left between them. The CDR3 has 13 residues. From germline, CDR1 is SQVTM and CDR2 ANQGSEA. CDR3 DNA sequence: TGCAGCGTTGGCCATACCGTCACCGGGGAGCTGTTTTTT. Its protein is CSVGHTVTGELFF.

The table lists this clone with a few counts. The chain is built from TRBV19 and TRBJ1-1; a possible D gene is TRBD1 (5 bases). V lost 3 bases to trimming and J lost 1 base, with 9 bases between them. CDR3 size: 14 residues. Germline loops: CDR1 LNHDA, CDR2 SQIVND (reference sequence). CDR3 region: CASSIQGSNTEAFF. The CDR3 DNA reads TGTGCCAGTAGTATTCAGGGATCGAACACTGAAGCTTTCTTT.

This chain links TRBV9 with TRBJ2-2, with D perhaps TRBD1 (5 bases). Germline V gene data show CDR1 as SGDLS and CDR2 as YYNGEE. V lost 5 bases, J lost 0 bases, and 5 bases lay in between. The CDR3 runs 13 residues. The CDR3 loop is CASRTANTGELFF. CDR3 in DNA: TGTGCCAGCAGGACAGCGAACACCGGGGAGCTGTTTTTT.

This clone has just one count. The chain is built from TRBV2 and TRBJ2-7; 8 bases are a match to TRBD1. The CDR3 totals 15 residues. Germline-derived CDR1 and CDR2 are SNHLY and FYNNEI. V shed 6 bases and J 0 bases; nucleotides not matched to a gene: 7. The CDR3 DNA sequence: TGTGCCAGCAGAGCCACAGGGGGAGCCTCCTACGAGCAGTACTTC. Protein product: CASRATGGASYEQYF. The entire variable domain, with the rest obtained from reference TRBV2 and TRBJ2-7, is as follows: EPEVTQTPSHQVTQMGQEVILRCVPISNHLYFYWYRQILGQKVEFLVSFYNNEISEKSEIFDDQFSVERPDGSNFTLKIRSTKLEDSAMYFCASRATGGASYEQYFGPGTRLTVT.

This clone was counted once. The chain links TRBV19 to TRBJ1-5; 10 nucleotides align to TRBD1. J lost 1 base, V lost 4 bases, and 13 bases had no gene match. This CDR3 is built from 19 residues. Germline V gene lookup returns CDR1 LNHDA and CDR2 SQIVND (reference sequence). Written as DNA, the CDR3 is TGTGCCAGTAGTACTGAGGCGGGACAGGGGCGCTGGAGCAATCAGCCCCAGCATTTT. The encoded protein is CASSTEAGQGRWSNQPQHF.